The 29 T cell receptor beta chains presented below share a single source sample, sequenced in a study of blood T cells in healthy people across ages. Using a J-beta primer mix together with a sample-barcoded 5' primer, a second PCR was run for about 6 to 12 cycles. One entry per CDR3 protein results from TCRdb running MiXCR on the 5' RACE reads. The profile shows 800,000 to 950,000 distinct CDR3 sequences, roughly 40% of them singletons. Sequencing input: blood. The receptors stem from a man younger than 35 in good health.

V gene TRBV29-1 combines with J gene TRBJ1-4; no clear D. This CDR3 is 12 amino acids long. V was pared by 6 bases and J by 3 bases, with 8 bases between. Germline CDR1 reads SQVTM; CDR2 reads ANQGSEA. The CDR3 bases are TGCAGCGTCTCGGACCCTAATGAAAAACTGTTTTTT. This gives the protein CSVSDPNEKLFF.

In nucleotides, the CDR3 is TGTGCCAGCAGTTCCCTAGGACGGAAAGCTTTCTTT. This codes for CASSSLGRKAFF. The chain is built from TRBV6-5 and TRBJ1-1; D is uncertain. The V end lost 4 bases, the J end lost 9 bases, and 12 bases lay between the germline ends. CDR1 and CDR2 from the germline V gene are MNHEY and SVGAGI. This CDR3 is built from 12 residues.

This chain joins TRBV27 and TRBJ2-7, with D unresolved. This CDR3 is 14 amino acids long. V was pared by 0 bases and J by 1 base, with 7 bases between. Germline V gene sequence: CDR1 MNHEY, CDR2 SMNVEV (reference sequence). In DNA form, the CDR3 reads TGTGCCAGCAGTTTATCCCAGCTGTCCTACGAGCAGTACTTC. This sequence encodes CASSLSQLSYEQYF.

The chain has TRBV20-1 and TRBJ2-5; maybe TRBD1 (5 bases). This CDR3 is 12 amino acids long. Germline assignment: CDR1 DFQATT and CDR2 SNEGSKA (reference sequence). The V end lost 8 bases, the J end lost 1 base, and 11 bases lay between the germline ends. In DNA form, the CDR3 reads TGCAGTACCGCCAGGGCCCAAGAGACCCAGTACTTC. Translation gives CSTARAQETQYF.

The rearrangement uses TRBV4-3 and TRBJ1-1; D unresolved. Germline CDR1 reads LGHNA; CDR2 reads YSLEER. This CDR3 region has 16 residues. Trimming stripped 0 bases from V and 6 bases from J, with 17 bases between. Here the CDR3 DNA reads TGCGCCAGCAGCCAAGATTGGGATCTTCTCAAACCTGAAGCTTTCTTT. This codes for CASSQDWDLLKPEAFF.

The chain employs TRBV21-1 and TRBJ2-3; the table's TRBD1 call for D was not verified on the DNA. TRBV21-1 is given as a pseudogene. The CDR3 extends over 21 amino acids. CDR3 protein: CASSKVYGGPGGLPSTDTQYF. The CDR3 DNA reads TGTGCCAGCAGCAAAGTCTACGGGGGGCCAGGGGGCCTTCCTTCCACAGATACGCAGTATTTT.

This clonotype appeared a few times. The DNA for the CDR3 is TGCAGTGCTAGGGATACAGGTGGAAGCTCCTACGAGCAGTACTTC. Protein product: CSARDTGGSSYEQYF. This chain uses TRBV20-1 with TRBJ2-7, with D maybe TRBD1 (5 bases). Germline V CDR1 and CDR2: DFQATT, SNEGSKA (reference sequence). There are 15 residues in the CDR3. The germline V and J ends were trimmed by 3 bases and 0 bases, with 15 bases remaining between them.

The chain links TRBV9 to TRBJ1-1, with TRBD1 identical over 9 bases. V gave up 4 bases and J gave up 5 bases; unmatched junction bases: 15. This CDR3 spans 17 amino acids. Germline V gene sequence: CDR1 SGDLS, CDR2 YYNGEE. The CDR3 reads CASSPRLGQGKGTEAFF. CDR3 nucleotides: TGTGCCAGCAGCCCACGCTTGGGACAGGGTAAGGGGACTGAAGCTTTCTTT. Supplemented by reference TRBV9 and TRBJ1-1, the full variable domain reads DSGVTQTPKHLITATGQRVTLRCSPRSGDLSVYWYQQSLDQGLQFLIQYYNGEERAKGNILERFSAQQFPDLHSELNLSSLELGDSALYFCASSPRLGQGKGTEAFFGQGTRLTVV.

This chain joins TRBV25-1 and TRBJ2-1; 8 bases match TRBD2. The DNA end favors TRBJ2-7, so the J call may be wrong. Germline CDR1 and CDR2: MGHDK and SYGVNS. This CDR3 region has 16 residues. CDR3 residues: CASSEAGTSGYNEQYF. The CDR3 DNA is TGTGCCAGCAGTGAAGCCGGGACTAGTGGCTACAATGAGCAGTACTTC.

This clonotype occurred many times. V is TRBV7-2 and J is TRBJ2-5; maybe TRBD2 (6 bases). The CDR3 runs 14 residues. V shed 6 bases and J shed 0 bases, with 11 bases lying between them. Germline CDR1 reads SGHTA; CDR2 reads FQGNSA. The CDR3 DNA follows: TGTGCCAGCAGTCTGGGGGGTTACCAAGAGACCCAGTACTTC. Translation: CASSLGGYQETQYF.

The V gene is TRBV20-1, the J gene TRBJ1-1; TRBD1 agrees at 9 bases. CDR3 size: 13 residues. Trimming removed 6 bases from V and 5 bases from J; junction bases left unmatched: 7. Germline values: CDR1 DFQATT, CDR2 SNEGSKA (reference sequence). CDR3 region: CSARGQGITEAFF. Written as DNA, the CDR3 is TGCAGTGCCCGCGGACAGGGGATAACTGAAGCTTTCTTT.

The chain employs TRBV7-9 and TRBJ1-1, with unresolved D. The CDR3 is 14 amino acids. CDR1 is SEHNR and CDR2 is FQNEAQ in the germline V gene (reference sequence). The V gene lost 1 base and the J gene lost 5 bases, with 11 bases spanning the gap. CDR3 region: CASSLGNPGTEAFF. As DNA, the CDR3 is TGTGCCAGCAGCTTAGGGAACCCGGGGACTGAAGCTTTCTTT.

The chain is built from TRBV13 and TRBJ2-3, with a tentative D call TRBD1 (6 bases). Trimming took 6 bases from V and 2 from J, leaving 9 bases between them. CDR3 length: 13 amino acids. Germline V gives CDR1 PRHDT, CDR2 FYEKMQ (reference sequence). The CDR3 DNA sequence: TGTGCCAGCAGGAGACAGGCCACAGATACGCAGTATTTT. Protein sequence: CASRRQATDTQYF.

This clonotype was observed a handful of times. This chain connects TRBV15 to TRBJ2-1, with a tentative D call TRBD2 (6 bases). Deletions cut 0 bases from V and 6 bases from J, with 18 bases between. The CDR3 is made up of 17 amino acids. Per the germline V gene, CDR1 is LNHNV and CDR2 is YYDKDF (reference sequence). The CDR3 DNA reads TGTGCCACCAGCAGAGACCCAACTAGCCTGACACTCAATGAGCAGTTCTTC. Translation: CATSRDPTSLTLNEQFF. Based on the CDR3 plus reference TRBV15 and TRBJ2-1, the full variable domain is DAMVIQNPRYQVTQFGKPVTLSCSQTLNHNVMYWYQQKSSQAPKLLFHYYDKDFNNEADTPDNFQSRRPNTSFCFLDIRSPGLGDTAMYLCATSRDPTSLTLNEQFFGPGTRLTVL.

This clonotype has just a few counts. CDR3 protein: CASSHPTPQETQYF. CDR3 coding DNA: TGTGCCAGCAGCCATCCCACACCCCAAGAGACCCAGTACTTC. The V gene is TRBV14, the J gene TRBJ2-5; no definite D call. The germline V gene has CDR1 SGHDN and CDR2 FVKESK. V shed 3 bases and J shed 1 base, with 9 bases lying between them. The CDR3 consists of 14 residues.

This clonotype has a count of ten or more. The chain links TRBV20-1 to TRBJ2-1; possible D gene TRBD1, 5 bases. The germline gives CDR1 DFQATT, CDR2 SNEGSKA (reference sequence). The length of the CDR3 is 14 residues. The ends were cut back, 4 bases at V and 4 bases at J, with 14 bases in the middle. In DNA form, the CDR3 reads TGCAGTGCTAAGAGACAGAGCGTATACAATGAGCAGTTCTTC. It is translated as CSAKRQSVYNEQFF.

This clonotype was counted a single time. This could be a read error, since a much larger clone is one nucleotide away. The rearrangement joins TRBV20-1 to TRBJ2-7, with D tentatively TRBD1 or TRBD2 (5 bases each). CDR3 length equals 16 residues. Germline V gene data show CDR1 as DFQATT and CDR2 as SNEGSKA (reference sequence). V was trimmed by 5 bases and J by 0 bases, leaving 20 bases between them. CDR3 DNA: TGCAGTGCTTACCCGAGGGGCGGAATGTACTCCTACGAGCAGTACTTC. Protein sequence: CSAYPRGGMYSYEQYF.

This clonotype showed up just a few times. The chain uses TRBV7-2 and TRBJ2-3; D is possibly TRBD2 (6 bases). The CDR3 has 16 residues. Germline lookup yields CDR1 SGHTA and CDR2 FQGNSA. V dropped 5 bases and J dropped 4 bases, with 19 bases sitting between them. The CDR3, as DNA: TGTGCCAGCAGCACTCGGGACTCATCTACCGCAGATACGCAGTATTTT. Encoded protein: CASSTRDSSTADTQYF.

Worth noting for this clonotype: A clone one base away is much larger, so this may be a read error. The chain recombines TRBV29-1 with TRBJ2-7; TRBD2 might be the D (6 bases). V was shortened by 5 bases and J by 1 base, with 15 bases between the two germline ends. Per germline, CDR1 SQVTM and CDR2 ANQGSEA. CDR3 size: 14 residues. CDR3 nucleotides: TGCAGCGTTCGGGACTTCCAGAATTCCTACGAGCAGTACTTC. This codes for CSVRDFQNSYEQYF.

V usage is TRBV5-4 and J usage is TRBJ2-7; D not resolved. Germline CDR1 reads SGHNT; CDR2 reads YYREEE (reference sequence). V dropped 2 bases and J dropped 7 bases, with 16 bases sitting between them. This CDR3 is built from 14 residues. CDR3 nucleotide sequence: TGTGCCAGCAGCTTACCAGAGGATAGCAATGAGCAGTACTTC. Protein sequence: CASSLPEDSNEQYF.

This rearrangement joins TRBV9 to TRBJ2-1; TRBD1 matches 8 bases. CDR3 length: 15 amino acids. Per germline, CDR1 SGDLS and CDR2 YYNGEE. V lost 3 bases, J lost 8 bases, and 10 bases stayed unmatched. Here the CDR3 reads CASSGAGQGDDEQFF. Written as DNA, the CDR3 is TGTGCCAGCAGCGGAGCCGGACAGGGTGATGATGAGCAGTTCTTC.

This clonotype was seen a single time. The chain combines TRBV5-1 with TRBJ1-1; D remains unclear. CDR1 is SGHRS and CDR2 is YFSETQ in the germline V gene. V shed 0 bases and J shed 3 bases, with 9 bases lying between them. There are 14 residues in the CDR3. Here the CDR3 reads CASSLGRWDTEAFF. CDR3 DNA: TGCGCCAGCAGCTTGGGGAGGTGGGACACTGAAGCTTTCTTT. Drawing the rest from reference TRBV5-1 and TRBJ1-1, the complete variable domain is KAGVTQTPRYLIKTRGQQVTLSCSPISGHRSVSWYQQTPGQGLQFLFEYFSETQRNKGNFPGRFSGRQFSNSRSEMNVSTLELGDSALYLCASSLGRWDTEAFFGQGTRLTVV.

The chain employs TRBV4-3 and TRBJ2-7; D not certain. The V end lost 2 bases, the J end lost 2 bases, and 22 bases lay between the germline ends. The germline V gene has CDR1 LGHNA and CDR2 YSLEER. The CDR3 has 18 amino acids. The CDR3: CASSQMAPEALRTYEQYF. The DNA for the CDR3 is TGCGCCAGCAGCCAAATGGCCCCTGAGGCACTTAGAACCTACGAGCAGTACTTC.

This clonotype appeared many times. This sequence joins TRBV5-1 and TRBJ2-5; TRBD1 aligns across 10 bases. Looked up from germline, CDR1 is SGHRS and CDR2 is YFSETQ. The trim removed 4 bases at V and 3 bases at J, leaving 3 bases unmatched. This CDR3 region has 14 residues. The CDR3 here is CASSHGTGEETQYF. Written as DNA, the CDR3 is TGCGCCAGCAGCCACGGGACAGGGGAAGAGACCCAGTACTTC.

The sample holds many counts of this clonotype. This rearrangement joins TRBV29-1 to TRBJ1-2; 7 nucleotides agree with TRBD1. The CDR3 spans 12 residues. Germline-derived CDR1 and CDR2 are SQVTM and ANQGSEA. V was clipped by 7 bases and J by 4 bases; unmatched bases: 6. For the CDR3, the DNA is TGCAGCGGAGGACAGGACCCCTATGGCTACACCTTC. This encodes CSGGQDPYGYTF.

This chain connects TRBV6-5 to TRBJ2-3; 11 bases line up with TRBD2. The CDR3 contains 18 residues. Germline V CDR1 and CDR2: MNHEY, SVGAGI. The J segment lost 1 base and the V segment lost 2 bases, leaving 8 bases of the junction unmatched. The chain's CDR3 is CASSYGSGGALGTDTQYF. DNA for the CDR3: TGTGCCAGCAGTTACGGTAGCGGGGGGGCCTTGGGCACAGATACGCAGTATTTT.

This chain joins TRBV29-1 and TRBJ2-1; D is unclear. In germline, CDR1 is SQVTM, CDR2 ANQGSEA. The CDR3 spans 15 residues. V was pared by 6 bases and J by 0 bases, with 15 bases between. For the CDR3, the DNA is TGCAGCGTCAAGGGTCCGGAGAGCTCCTACAATGAGCAGTTCTTC. Amino acid sequence: CSVKGPESSYNEQFF.

This clonotype occurred a few times. V is TRBV6-5 and J is TRBJ2-5, with a tentative D call TRBD1 (6 bases). Germline-derived CDR1 and CDR2 are MNHEY and SVGAGI. Trimming took off 7 bases at V and 11 bases at J, with 17 bases between the two ends. The length of the CDR3 is 12 residues. The CDR3 DNA sequence: TGTGCCAGCACCCCTACAGGGAATGAGCAGTACTTC. Translated, it gives CASTPTGNEQYF.

This clonotype was counted many times. The chain uses TRBV12-5 and TRBJ2-3; D gene unclear. Trimming removed 5 bases at V and 4 bases at J, with 13 bases between. There are 14 residues in the CDR3. Germline lookup yields CDR1 LGHNT and CDR2 FRNRAP. In nucleotides, the CDR3 is TGTGCTAGTGGTCCCCCGGCGCCTGCAGATACGCAGTATTTT. The encoded protein is CASGPPAPADTQYF. The full variable domain, rest sourced from reference TRBV12-5 and TRBJ2-3, is DARVTQTPRHKVTEMGQEVTMRCQPILGHNTVFWYRQTMMQGLELLAYFRNRAPLDDSGMPKDRFSAEMPDATLATLKIQPSEPRDSAVYFCASGPPAPADTQYFGPGTRLTVL.